The rows below give T cell receptor beta chains drawn from one sample of a study of blood T cell repertoires in COVID-19. Assay used: immunoSEQ multiplex PCR; TCRdb lists only in-frame clones, some missing. Among 110,000 to 150,000 clones listed, 86% were seen once. The sample taken for sequencing was PBMCs or T cells enriched from blood (not recorded which). These receptors all come from a man aged 45-65 years who had recovered from COVID-19. Each CDR3 is given with its conserved first and last residue. D genes are given only for firm matches.

>.|TRBV7-9|TRBJ2-2
TGTGCCAGCAGCCCCCACTACACCGGGGAGCTGTTTTTT
CASSPHYTGELFF
>.|TRBV29-1|TRBJ1-4
TGCAGCGTAAGATTTGGGGCTAGTAATGAAAAACTGTTTTTT
CSVRFGASNEKLFF
>.|TRBV23-1|TRBJ2-7
TGCGCCAGCAGTCAATTCCGGGACACCGTTCCCTACGAGCAGTACTTC
CASSQFRDTVPYEQYF
>TRBD2|TRBV5-6|TRBJ2-5
TGTGCCAGCAGCTTGGCCCTAGCGGGAAGCGCAGAGACCCAGTACTTC
CASSLALAGSAETQYF
>TRBD1|TRBV19|TRBJ1-2
TGTGCCAGTAGTACTGGGGCAGGGGGCCTATATGGCTACACCTTC
CASSTGAGGLYGYTF
>.|TRBV12-3/TRBV12-4|TRBJ1-4
TGTGCCAGCAGTTGGGCAAGAGAAAAACTGTTTTTT
CASSWAREKLFF
>.|TRBV5-1|TRBJ2-2
TGCGCCAGCAGCTTCGGGGGAACCCACACCGGGGAGCTGTTTTTT
CASSFGGTHTGELFF
>.|TRBV7-3|TRBJ2-3
TGTGCCAGCAGCTCCAGGGTTGGGTCAGATACGCAGTATTTT
CASSSRVGSDTQYF
>.|TRBV18|TRBJ2-3
TGTGCCAGCTCATCAGTCCTTTCTAGCACAGATACGCAGTATTTT
CASSSVLSSTDTQYF
>.|TRBV19|TRBJ2-1
TGTGCCAGTAGGGGGCTAGCGCAGGGATACAATGAGCAGTTCTTC
CASRGLAQGYNEQFF